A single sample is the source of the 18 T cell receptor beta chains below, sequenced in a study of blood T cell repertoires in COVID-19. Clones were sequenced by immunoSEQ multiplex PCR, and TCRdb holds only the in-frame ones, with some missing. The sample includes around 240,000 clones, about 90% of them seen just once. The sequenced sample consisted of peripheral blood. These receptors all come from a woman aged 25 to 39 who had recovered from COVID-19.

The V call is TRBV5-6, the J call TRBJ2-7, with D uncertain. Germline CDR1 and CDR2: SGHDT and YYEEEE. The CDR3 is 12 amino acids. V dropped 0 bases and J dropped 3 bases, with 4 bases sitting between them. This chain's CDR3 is CASSLVGYEQYF. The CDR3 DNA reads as TGTGCCAGCAGCTTGGTCGGCTACGAGCAGTACTTC. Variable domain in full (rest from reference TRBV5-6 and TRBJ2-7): DAGVTQSPTHLIKTRGQQVTLRCSPKSGHDTVSWYQQALGQGPQFIFQYYEEEERQRGNFPDRFSGHQFPNYSSELNVNALLLGDSALYLCASSLVGYEQYFGPGTRLTVT.

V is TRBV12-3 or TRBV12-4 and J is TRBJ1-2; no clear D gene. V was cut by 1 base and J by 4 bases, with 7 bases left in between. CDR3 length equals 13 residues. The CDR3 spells CASSLGEGYGYTF. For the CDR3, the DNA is TGTGCCAGCAGTTTAGGGGAGGGCTATGGCTACACCTTC.

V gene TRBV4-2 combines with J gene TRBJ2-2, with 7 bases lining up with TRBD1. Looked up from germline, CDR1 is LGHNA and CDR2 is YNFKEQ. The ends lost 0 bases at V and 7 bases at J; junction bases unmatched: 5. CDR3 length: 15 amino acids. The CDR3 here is CASSQEQGWIGELFF. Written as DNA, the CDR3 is TGTGCCAGCAGCCAAGAACAGGGGTGGATCGGGGAGCTGTTTTTT.

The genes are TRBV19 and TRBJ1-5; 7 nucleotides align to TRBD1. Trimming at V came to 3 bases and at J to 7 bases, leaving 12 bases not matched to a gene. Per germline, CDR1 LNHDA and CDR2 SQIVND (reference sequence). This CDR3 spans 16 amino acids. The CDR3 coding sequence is TGTGCCAGTAGTATCCCCAGACAGGGCCCTTTCCAGCCCCAGCATTTT. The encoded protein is CASSIPRQGPFQPQHF.

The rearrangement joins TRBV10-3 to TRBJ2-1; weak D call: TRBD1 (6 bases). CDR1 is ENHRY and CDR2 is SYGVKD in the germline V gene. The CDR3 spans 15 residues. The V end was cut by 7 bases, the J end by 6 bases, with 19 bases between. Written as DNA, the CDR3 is TGTGCCATCACTGAAGACAGGCACTCCCTCAATGAGCAGTTCTTC. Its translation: CAITEDRHSLNEQFF.

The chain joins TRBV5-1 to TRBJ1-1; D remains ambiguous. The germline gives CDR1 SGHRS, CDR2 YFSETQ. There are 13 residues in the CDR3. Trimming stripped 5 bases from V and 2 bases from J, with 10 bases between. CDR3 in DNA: TGCGCCAGCAGTTGGAGGGAAAACACTGAAGCTTTCTTT. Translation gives CASSWRENTEAFF.

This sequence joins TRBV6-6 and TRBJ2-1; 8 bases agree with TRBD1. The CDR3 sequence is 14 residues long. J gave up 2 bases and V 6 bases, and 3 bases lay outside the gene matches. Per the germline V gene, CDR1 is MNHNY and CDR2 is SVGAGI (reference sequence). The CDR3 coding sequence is TGTGCCAGCAGCAGGGGGCTCGCCTACAATGAGCAGTTCTTC. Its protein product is CASSRGLAYNEQFF.

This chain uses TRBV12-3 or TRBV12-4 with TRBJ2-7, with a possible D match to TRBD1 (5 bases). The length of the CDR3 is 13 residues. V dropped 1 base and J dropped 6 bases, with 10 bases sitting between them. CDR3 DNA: TGTGCCAGCAGTTTAGACAGGATCGGCGAGCAGTACTTC. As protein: CASSLDRIGEQYF.

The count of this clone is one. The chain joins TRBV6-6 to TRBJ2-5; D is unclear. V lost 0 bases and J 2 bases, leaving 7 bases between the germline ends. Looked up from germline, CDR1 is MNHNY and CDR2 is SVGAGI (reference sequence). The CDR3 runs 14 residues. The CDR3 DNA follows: TGTGCCAGCAGTTACTCCCGGGTACAAGAGACCCAGTACTTC. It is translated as CASSYSRVQETQYF.

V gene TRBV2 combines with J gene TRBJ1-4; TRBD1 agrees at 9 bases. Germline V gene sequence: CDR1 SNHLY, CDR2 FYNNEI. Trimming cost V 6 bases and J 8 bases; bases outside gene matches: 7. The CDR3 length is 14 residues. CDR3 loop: CASRGDRVEEKLFF. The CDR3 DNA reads TGTGCCAGCAGGGGGGACAGGGTAGAGGAAAAACTGTTTTTT.

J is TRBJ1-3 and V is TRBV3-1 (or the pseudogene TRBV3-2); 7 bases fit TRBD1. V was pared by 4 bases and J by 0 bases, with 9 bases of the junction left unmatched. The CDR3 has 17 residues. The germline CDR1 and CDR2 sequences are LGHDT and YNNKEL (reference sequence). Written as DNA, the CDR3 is TGTGCCAGCAGCCCAACTGGGACAGTCTCCTCTGGAAACACCATATATTTT. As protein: CASSPTGTVSSGNTIYF.

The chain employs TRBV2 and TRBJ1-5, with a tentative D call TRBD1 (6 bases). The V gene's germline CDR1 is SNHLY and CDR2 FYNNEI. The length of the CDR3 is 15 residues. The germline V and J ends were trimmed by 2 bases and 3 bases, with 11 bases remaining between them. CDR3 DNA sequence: TGTGCCAGCAGTGAACAAACAGGGAACAATCAGCCCCAGCATTTT. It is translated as CASSEQTGNNQPQHF. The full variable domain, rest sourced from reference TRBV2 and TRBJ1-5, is EPEVTQTPSHQVTQMGQEVILRCVPISNHLYFYWYRQILGQKVEFLVSFYNNEISEKSEIFDDQFSVERPDGSNFTLKIRSTKLEDSAMYFCASSEQTGNNQPQHFGDGTRLSIL.

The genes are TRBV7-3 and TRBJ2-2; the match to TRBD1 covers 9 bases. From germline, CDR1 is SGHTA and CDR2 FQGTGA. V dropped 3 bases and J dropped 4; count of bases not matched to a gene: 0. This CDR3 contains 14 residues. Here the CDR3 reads CASSLTGGTGELFF. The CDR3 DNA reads TGTGCCAGCAGCTTGACAGGGGGCACCGGGGAGCTGTTTTTT.

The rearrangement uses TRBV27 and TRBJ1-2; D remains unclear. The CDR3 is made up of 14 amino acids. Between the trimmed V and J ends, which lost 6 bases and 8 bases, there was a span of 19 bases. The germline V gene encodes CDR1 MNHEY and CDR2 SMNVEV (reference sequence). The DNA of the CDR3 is TGTGCCAGCAGCGGGCTGGGAGGGTCAAGCGGCTACACCTTC. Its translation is CASSGLGGSSGYTF.

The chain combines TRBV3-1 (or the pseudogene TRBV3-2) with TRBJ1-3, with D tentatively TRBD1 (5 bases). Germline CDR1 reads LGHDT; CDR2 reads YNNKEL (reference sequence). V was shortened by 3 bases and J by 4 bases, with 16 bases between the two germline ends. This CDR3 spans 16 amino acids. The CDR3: CASSHSQGMLGNTIYF. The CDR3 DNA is TGTGCCAGCAGCCATTCGCAGGGAATGCTCGGAAACACCATATATTTT.

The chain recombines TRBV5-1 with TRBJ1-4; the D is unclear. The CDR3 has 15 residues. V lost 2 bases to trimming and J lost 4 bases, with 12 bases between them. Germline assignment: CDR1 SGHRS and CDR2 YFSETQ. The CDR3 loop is CASSLEGAGNEKLFF. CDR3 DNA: TGCGCCAGCAGCTTAGAGGGTGCTGGTAATGAAAAACTGTTTTTT.

Here the CDR3 DNA reads TGTGCCAGCAGCGAACTGAGCTCCTACGAGCAGTACTTC. Residues: CASSELSSYEQYF. The chain carries TRBV2 and TRBJ2-7; D unclear. In germline, CDR1 is SNHLY, CDR2 FYNNEI. This CDR3 has 13 amino acids. Trimming took off 6 bases at V and 0 bases at J, with 9 bases between the two ends.

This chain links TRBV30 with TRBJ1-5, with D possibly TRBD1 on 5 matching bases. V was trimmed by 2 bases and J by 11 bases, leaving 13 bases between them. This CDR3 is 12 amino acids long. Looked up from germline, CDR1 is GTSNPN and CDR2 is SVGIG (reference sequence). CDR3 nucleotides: TGTGCCTGGAGTCAGGGAACAACAGCCCAGCATTTT. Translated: CAWSQGTTAQHF.